These T cell receptor beta chains were read from a single sample in a study of blood T cell repertoires in COVID-19. The data were produced by immunoSEQ multiplex PCR, yet TCRdb's version contains in-frame clones alone and is incomplete. The sample yields 55,000 to 75,000 clones, more than 85% seen once. Sequencing was done on a sample of peripheral blood. The receptor source for this set is a human donor with active COVID-19. The donor label of this sample is uncertain. Both conserved end residues are part of each CDR3. A D gene is named only where the DNA matches it firmly.

v_call: TRBV29-1; d_call: TRBD2; cdr3_aa: CSVRAGLAKDPPGELFF
v_call: TRBV27; d_call: -; cdr3_aa: CASKVTLSSYEQYF
v_call: TRBV10-3; d_call: TRBD1; cdr3_aa: CAISVGTGDGYTF
v_call: TRBV4-3; d_call: TRBD1; cdr3_aa: CASSPGTGLAGELFF
v_call: TRBV7-8; d_call: -; cdr3_aa: CASSLPQGNTIYF
v_call: TRBV24-1; d_call: TRBD1; cdr3_aa: CATSDPGQGYTF
v_call: TRBV11-2; d_call: -; cdr3_aa: CASSLGYGGASGYGYTF
v_call: TRBV15; d_call: -; cdr3_aa: CATSRDRGSQQPQHF
v_call: TRBV2; d_call: TRBD1; cdr3_aa: CASSQTGGEGKLFF
v_call: TRBV7-9; d_call: TRBD2; cdr3_aa: CASSFSGSSYEQYF
v_call: TRBV18; d_call: TRBD2; cdr3_aa: CASSPELAPNNEQFF
v_call: TRBV27; d_call: TRBD1; cdr3_aa: CASRDDRETSDTQYF
v_call: TRBV27; d_call: -; cdr3_aa: CASSRRVQGPRASTDTQYF
v_call: TRBV29-1; d_call: TRBD1; cdr3_aa: CSVASGQGGNEQFF
v_call: TRBV27; d_call: TRBD1; cdr3_aa: CASSTTRQGQTAFF
v_call: TRBV6-5; d_call: -; cdr3_aa: CASSTGLPGSQHF
v_call: TRBV5-1; d_call: -; cdr3_aa: CASSLAQLGVTEAFF
v_call: TRBV29-1; d_call: -; cdr3_aa: CSVDWSSGTDTQYF
v_call: TRBV5-1; d_call: TRBD2; cdr3_aa: CASSSGTSGSGDEQFF
v_call: TRBV6-6; d_call: -; cdr3_aa: CASSYSGGSTEAFF
v_call: TRBV6-5; d_call: -; cdr3_aa: CASSRQSLWYGYTF
v_call: TRBV18; d_call: -; cdr3_aa: CASSPTGNTEAFF
v_call: TRBV5-1; d_call: -; cdr3_aa: CASSLDRERSPLHF
v_call: TRBV7-3; d_call: TRBD2; cdr3_aa: CASSLAGGNTGELFF
v_call: TRBV6-5; d_call: -; cdr3_aa: CASSYEWGHEQYF
v_call: TRBV3-1/TRBV3-2; d_call: TRBD2; cdr3_aa: CASSHPIGTSGSYTQYF
v_call: TRBV4-1; d_call: -; cdr3_aa: CASSQDWGVVGANVLTF
v_call: TRBV27; d_call: TRBD1; cdr3_aa: CASSFRDRGSEKLFF
v_call: TRBV6-5; d_call: -; cdr3_aa: CASTNGVADTQYF
v_call: TRBV18; d_call: -; cdr3_aa: CASSPLVGLGEKLFF
v_call: TRBV3-1/TRBV3-2; d_call: TRBD2; cdr3_aa: CASSQVGERGGVEQFF
v_call: TRBV9; d_call: TRBD2; cdr3_aa: CASSLTSGTTYEQYF
v_call: TRBV18; d_call: TRBD1; cdr3_aa: CASSRGQVSADTQYF
v_call: TRBV27; d_call: -; cdr3_aa: CASRPRPTALGGGYTF
v_call: TRBV18; d_call: TRBD2; cdr3_aa: CASSPAESGGETQYF
v_call: TRBV15; d_call: -; cdr3_aa: CATSRDRTPEAFF
v_call: TRBV2; d_call: TRBD1; cdr3_aa: CAGNTGAWDEQYF
v_call: TRBV4-1; d_call: -; cdr3_aa: CASSQLRMGGRYSYEQYF
v_call: TRBV7-2; d_call: -; cdr3_aa: CASSLRGGSNTGELFF
v_call: TRBV28; d_call: -; cdr3_aa: CASTLGGGSSGNTIYF
v_call: TRBV2; d_call: -; cdr3_aa: CASSEARPGRLFF
v_call: TRBV10-3; d_call: -; cdr3_aa: CAISAGESSYNEQFF
v_call: TRBV5-1; d_call: TRBD1; cdr3_aa: CASSLGTGGFSGANVLTF
v_call: TRBV18; d_call: -; cdr3_aa: CASSGGEETQYF
v_call: TRBV5-4; d_call: -; cdr3_aa: CASSQDRAVYGYTF
v_call: TRBV29-1; d_call: -; cdr3_aa: CSVGTLNTEAFF
v_call: TRBV30; d_call: TRBD1; cdr3_aa: CAWSTGVGNTIYF
v_call: TRBV13; d_call: TRBD1; cdr3_aa: CASSSDRGYGDTQYF
v_call: TRBV19; d_call: -; cdr3_aa: CASSIGVAATYEQYF
v_call: TRBV11-2; d_call: TRBD1; cdr3_aa: CASSSDRGTTEQYF
v_call: TRBV11-2; d_call: -; cdr3_aa: CASSFGRQSRNEKLFF
v_call: TRBV18; d_call: -; cdr3_aa: CASSPEALSYEQYF
v_call: TRBV5-4; d_call: TRBD2; cdr3_aa: CASSSRLSGGPDTQYF